The 19 T cell receptor beta chains below all came from one sample that was sequenced in a study of T cell responses to AZD1222 COVID-19 vaccine (dated by TCRdb to about 2021). Libraries were built with the immunoSEQ multiplex PCR assay. TCRdb took over this immuneACCESS table, retaining in-frame rearrangements with V and J assigned. Such tables are incomplete; in checked studies, under half of the missing clones stem from an unresolved V gene, and the remainder is unexplained. The sample has 85,000 to 120,000 clones on record, approximately 87% of them singletons. The biggest ten clones account for about 5% of the sample. The sample's time point, from its label and the paper: baseline before first vaccination. The input for sequencing was peripheral blood, taken on day 0 of AZD1222 vaccination. These receptors were obtained from an adult in good health.

V gene TRBV28 combines with J gene TRBJ1-4; weak D call: TRBD1 (6 bases). The CDR3 spans 14 residues. The germline V gene has CDR1 MDHEN and CDR2 SYDVKM. The ends were cut back, 8 bases at V and 9 bases at J, with 19 bases in the middle. The chain's CDR3 is CASAIGGVGKKLFF. CDR3 nucleotides: TGTGCCAGCGCAATAGGGGGGGTAGGAAAAAAACTGTTTTTT.

The chain recombines TRBV9 with TRBJ1-1; D is undetermined. The V end was cut by 0 bases, the J end by 11 bases, with 8 bases between. The CDR3 extends over 11 amino acids. CDR1 and CDR2 (germline): SGDLS, YYNGEE. The DNA for the CDR3 is TGTGCCAGCAGCGTAGACGTGCGCGCTTTCTTT. Translation: CASSVDVRAFF.

The chain links TRBV7-6 to TRBJ2-2; 8 bases agree with TRBD2. The germline gives CDR1 SGHVS, CDR2 FNYEAQ. The junction had 12 bases not matched to a gene; V was cut back by 3 bases and J by 9 bases. This CDR3 is 16 amino acids long. CDR3 sequence reads: CASSFSDSGKARELFF. The CDR3 DNA reads TGTGCCAGCAGCTTCTCTGATAGCGGGAAAGCCCGGGAGCTGTTTTTT.

V and J are TRBV5-4 and TRBJ2-7, with D uncertain. Trimming took 0 bases from V and 2 from J, leaving 9 bases between them. The CDR3 sequence is 14 residues long. Per the germline V gene, CDR1 is SGHNT and CDR2 is YYREEE (reference sequence). The CDR3 coding sequence is TGTGCCAGCAGCTTGGAAAACAGCGCCTACGAGCAGTACTTC. Its protein is CASSLENSAYEQYF.

The rearrangement uses TRBV5-1 and TRBJ1-5; 7 positions match TRBD1. Germline values: CDR1 SGHRS, CDR2 YFSETQ. The CDR3 is made up of 15 amino acids. J was trimmed by 0 bases and V by 5 bases; bases with no gene match: 5. The DNA for the CDR3 is TGCGCCAGCAGGCGCACAGGGGATAGCAATCAGCCCCAGCATTTT. As protein: CASRRTGDSNQPQHF.

The rearrangement uses TRBV9 and TRBJ2-7; 7 bases line up with TRBD1. The CDR3 has 14 amino acids. Trimming at V came to 9 bases and at J to 0 bases, leaving 9 bases not matched to a gene. Germline CDR1 and CDR2: SGDLS and YYNGEE. CDR3 residues: CANEWGTDSYEQYF. CDR3 DNA: TGTGCCAATGAGTGGGGGACAGACTCCTACGAGCAGTACTTC. Supplemented by reference TRBV9 and TRBJ2-7, the full variable domain reads DSGVTQTPKHLITATGQRVTLRCSPRSGDLSVYWYQQSLDQGLQFLIQYYNGEERAKGNILERFSAQQFPDLHSELNLSSLELGDSALYFCANEWGTDSYEQYFGPGTRLTVT.

The CDR3 region has the DNA TGTGCCTGGGCTGGGCTAGTGGTTAAGACCCAGTACTTC. Its translation is CAWAGLVVKTQYF. This chain links TRBV30 with TRBJ2-5; D uncertain. This CDR3 region has 13 residues. Trimming took 5 bases from V and 6 from J, leaving 16 bases between them. Germline values: CDR1 GTSNPN, CDR2 SVGIG (reference sequence).

This clone turned up a few times. The rearrangement links TRBV7-9 to TRBJ1-2; D may be TRBD1 (6 bases). CDR1 is SEHNR and CDR2 is FQNEAQ in the germline V gene (reference sequence). Trimming pared 7 bases from V and 6 bases from J, leaving 21 bases between. The CDR3 consists of 15 residues. The CDR3 here is CASTLMSQGENGYTF. The CDR3 bases are TGTGCCAGCACCTTGATGTCACAGGGTGAGAATGGCTACACCTTC.

The count of this clone is one. The chain recombines TRBV12-5 with TRBJ1-5; perhaps TRBD1 as D (6 bases). This CDR3 region has 17 residues. Trimming took 0 bases from V and 1 from J, leaving 13 bases between them. Germline V lookup: CDR1 LGHNT, CDR2 FRNRAP. The CDR3 sequence: CASGLVLGGESNQPQHF. The CDR3 DNA sequence: TGTGCTAGTGGTTTGGTATTGGGGGGCGAGAGCAATCAGCCCCAGCATTTT.

This clone showed up just once. The gene calls are TRBV5-1 and TRBJ1-3, with 9 positions matching TRBD1. Germline V lookup: CDR1 SGHRS, CDR2 YFSETQ. The J segment lost 1 base and the V segment lost 7 bases, leaving 6 bases of the junction unmatched. The CDR3 runs to 15 residues. The CDR3 reads CASATGGVSGNTIYF. CDR3 nucleotides: TGCGCCAGCGCGACAGGGGGTGTTTCTGGAAACACCATATATTTT.

V gene TRBV12-3 or TRBV12-4 combines with J gene TRBJ1-1; D might be TRBD1 (6 bases). This CDR3 has 13 amino acids. Trimming took off 7 bases at V and 1 base at J, with 10 bases between the two ends. The CDR3 DNA sequence: TGTGCCAGCAACAGACAGGAGAACACTGAAGCTTTCTTT. It specifies CASNRQENTEAFF.

The gene calls are TRBV6-5 and TRBJ1-1; weak D call: TRBD1 (6 bases). Looked up from germline, CDR1 is MNHEY and CDR2 is SVGAGI. V lost 7 bases and J 6 bases, leaving 15 bases between the germline ends. CDR3 size: 13 residues. CDR3 nucleotides: TGTGCCAGCACCCGGGGGCAGGGGTCTGAAGCTTTCTTT. Translating gives CASTRGQGSEAFF.

The chain recombines TRBV5-6 with TRBJ1-3; D gene ambiguous. The CDR3 is 15 amino acids. Trimming took off 1 base at V and 0 bases at J, with 8 bases between the two ends. Germline loops: CDR1 SGHDT, CDR2 YYEEEE. CDR3 coding DNA: TGTGCCAGCAGCTTGCAGCCTCACTCTGGAAACACCATATATTTT. Protein product: CASSLQPHSGNTIYF.

The chain's CDR3 is CASSLAGTTVEQYF. The CDR3, as DNA: TGTGCCAGCAGCTTGGCGGGGACTACGGTGGAACAGTACTTC. V usage is TRBV5-5 and J usage is TRBJ2-7; 7 nucleotides line up with TRBD2. Germline values: CDR1 SGHKS, CDR2 YYEKEE (reference sequence). The junction had 10 bases not matched to a gene; V was cut back by 0 bases and J by 10 bases. The CDR3 extends over 14 amino acids.

This chain joins TRBV28 and TRBJ2-7, with D unresolved. The CDR3 extends over 14 amino acids. V was cut by 3 bases and J by 4 bases, with 13 bases left in between. In germline, CDR1 is MDHEN, CDR2 SYDVKM. The CDR3 DNA is TGTGCCAGCAGTTTCGTCAGCTCGGGTTACGAGCAGTACTTC. As protein: CASSFVSSGYEQYF.

This chain connects TRBV13 to TRBJ2-7; D is perhaps TRBD1 (6 bases). Trimming removed 8 bases at V and 8 bases at J, with 22 bases between. Germline V gene lookup returns CDR1 PRHDT and CDR2 FYEKMQ (reference sequence). The CDR3 covers 14 residues. The CDR3 loop reads CASGRRVGGNQQYF. DNA of the CDR3: TGTGCCAGCGGTCGGCGGGTAGGGGGTAATCAGCAGTACTTC. The whole variable domain, filled in from reference TRBV13 and TRBJ2-7, reads AAGVIQSPRHLIKEKRETATLKCYPIPRHDTVYWYQQGPGQDPQFLISFYEKMQSDKGSIPDRFSAQQFSDYHSELNMSSLELGDSALYFCASGRRVGGNQQYFGPGTRLTVT.

The chain has TRBV7-9 and TRBJ1-1, with D unresolved. Deletions cut 1 base from V and 1 base from J, with 7 bases between. Germline lookup yields CDR1 SEHNR and CDR2 FQNEAQ (reference sequence). This CDR3 spans 14 amino acids. CDR3 DNA sequence: TGTGCCAGCAGCTTAGGTGCGGCGAACACTGAAGCTTTCTTT. It yields the protein CASSLGAANTEAFF.

The chain combines TRBV24-1 with TRBJ2-7, with TRBD2 matching 11 bases. Germline V gives CDR1 KGHDR, CDR2 SFDVKD. V was pared by 3 bases and J by 1 base, with 7 bases of the junction left unmatched. The CDR3 is 17 residues long. The CDR3 coding sequence is TGTGCCACCAGTGATGCGGACTTAGCGGGAGGGTCCTACGAGCAGTACTTC. As protein: CATSDADLAGGSYEQYF.

This CDR3 is CATSRDHGTGGHGYTF. The CDR3 DNA follows: TGTGCCACCAGCAGAGATCACGGGACAGGGGGCCATGGCTACACCTTC. The genes are TRBV15 and TRBJ1-2, with 12 bases that match TRBD1. Germline V gives CDR1 LNHNV, CDR2 YYDKDF (reference sequence). The CDR3 contains 16 residues. V lost 0 bases, J lost 6 bases, and 5 bases stayed unmatched.